The entry that follows covers one T cell receptor beta chain sequence. The V gene end was trimmed by 3 bases and the J gene end by 5 bases; junction bases not matched to a gene: 3. Germline CDR1 and CDR2: SEHNR and FQNEAQ (reference sequence). This CDR3 contains 13 residues. This table comes from immunoSEQ multiplex PCR, and its TCRdb copy is limited to in-frame clones, with some not included. The sample lists about 84,000 clones, 94% occurring once. These data originate in a study of T cell changes during pregnancy in multiple sclerosis. The TCR originated in a female donor in good health, enrolled as a control in a pregnancy study. Sample: peripheral blood, taken in the second trimester of pregnancy. The chain links TRBV7-9 to TRBJ2-7; 8 bases are a match to TRBD2. CDR3 in DNA: TGTGCCAGCAGCTTCCGGGAGGGTAACGAGCAGTACTTC. Its protein product is CASSFREGNEQYF.